The clone carrying this T cell receptor beta chain has only a few counts. The CDR3 extends over 16 amino acids. Germline V CDR1 and CDR2: SQVTM, ANQGSEA. V lost 3 bases and J 2 bases, leaving 19 bases between the germline ends. This specimen belongs to a study of identical twins. TCRdb used MiXCR to reprocess the 5' RACE reads, holding one entry per CDR3 protein. Of more than 1.5 million distinct CDR3 sequences in the sample, 32% are singletons; the top ten hold less than 0.35%. Sequencing was done on a sample of cord blood. The sequence was collected from a newborn girl in good health. The chain recombines TRBV29-1 with TRBJ2-5; D unresolved. The CDR3 coding sequence is TGCAGCGTTGACACGTACAGCGATCAACTACAAGAGACCCAGTACTTC. It yields the protein CSVDTYSDQLQETQYF.